The 16 T cell receptor beta chains in this list originate from one sample, sequenced in a study of OX40 agonist ivuxolimab in advanced cancers. Profiling relied on immunoSEQ multiplex PCR, and the TCRdb table lists in-frame clones only, not all of them. The sample lists 50,000 to 75,000 clones, more than 75% seen once, with 1% to 1.5% in the top ten. Sample: CD4+ or CD8+ T cells sorted from blood, taken in a trial of the OX40 agonist ivuxolimab. The receptors come from an adult with an advanced solid tumor such as melanoma, head and neck, liver or kidney cancer.

The chain joins TRBV5-1 to TRBJ1-2, with 10 bases identical to TRBD1. The CDR3 is made up of 14 amino acids. Trimming took 1 base from V and 8 from J; bases not matched to a gene: 5. Germline CDR1 and CDR2: SGHRS and YFSETQ. As DNA, the CDR3 is TGCGCCAGCAGCTTGCCGGGACAGGGGTACGGCTACACCTTC. This gives the protein CASSLPGQGYGYTF.

The CDR3 reads CASSVMTGPSDTQYF. CDR3 sequence (DNA): TGTGCCAGCAGCGTGATGACAGGGCCTAGTGATACGCAGTATTTT. The chain carries TRBV9 and TRBJ2-3, with 7 bases matching TRBD1. Germline trimming cut 2 bases from V and 6 bases from J; bases unmatched to any gene: 9. This CDR3 spans 15 amino acids. Germline loops: CDR1 SGDLS, CDR2 YYNGEE.

The chain recombines TRBV28 with TRBJ2-3, with D possibly matching TRBD2 (5 bases). V was shortened by 10 bases and J by 1 base, with 18 bases between the two germline ends. The CDR3 has 15 residues. CDR1 and CDR2 (germline): MDHEN, SYDVKM. In DNA form, the CDR3 reads TGTGCCACAAGAACCGGGAACTACGGCACAGATACGCAGTATTTT. Residues: CATRTGNYGTDTQYF.

J is TRBJ1-2 and V is TRBV30; D gene uncertain. V was cut by 0 bases and J by 6 bases, with 14 bases left in between. Germline V CDR1 and CDR2: GTSNPN, SVGIG (reference sequence). CDR3 size: 14 residues. The CDR3 coding sequence is TGTGCCTGGAGTGTACCCCCCAATTCTAATGGCTACACCTTC. It encodes CAWSVPPNSNGYTF.

This sequence joins TRBV5-4 and TRBJ1-1, with D possibly matching TRBD1 (5 bases). The V end was cut by 5 bases, the J end by 4 bases, with 12 bases between. CDR3 length equals 13 residues. The germline V gene encodes CDR1 SGHNT and CDR2 YYREEE (reference sequence). This CDR3 reads CASSRTGGTEAFF. The CDR3, as DNA: TGTGCCAGCAGTCGGACCGGGGGCACTGAAGCTTTCTTT. Complete variable domain (other parts from reference TRBV5-4 and TRBJ1-1): ETGVTQSPTHLIKTRGQQVTLRCSSQSGHNTVSWYQQALGQGPQFIFQYYREEENGRGNFPPRFSGLQFPNYSSELNVNALELDDSALYLCASSRTGGTEAFFGQGTRLTVV.

The chain links TRBV5-1 to TRBJ1-6; the D gene is possibly TRBD1 (6 bases). Germline V lookup: CDR1 SGHRS, CDR2 YFSETQ. The CDR3 has 16 residues. V was trimmed by 4 bases and J by 0 bases, leaving 11 bases between them. CDR3 in DNA: TGCGCCAGCAGCCAAGACAGGCCCTCCTATAATTCACCCCTCCACTTT. It specifies CASSQDRPSYNSPLHF. The variable domain in full, completed from reference TRBV5-1 and TRBJ1-6, reads KAGVTQTPRYLIKTRGQQVTLSCSPISGHRSVSWYQQTPGQGLQFLFEYFSETQRNKGNFPGRFSGRQFSNSRSEMNVSTLELGDSALYLCASSQDRPSYNSPLHFGNGTRLTVT.

This clone appeared once. V and J are TRBV5-6 and TRBJ1-6; 12 bases are a match to TRBD1. V lost 2 bases and J lost 9; bases outside the gene matches: 6. The germline V gene encodes CDR1 SGHDT and CDR2 YYEEEE. The CDR3 contains 16 residues. This chain's CDR3 is CASSFGTGGLFSPLHF. In nucleotides, the CDR3 is TGTGCCAGCAGCTTTGGGACAGGGGGCTTATTTTCACCCCTCCACTTT.

This clone came up once. The CDR3 sequence is CAIRGTGSYEQYF. CDR3 in DNA: TGTGCCATCAGGGGGACAGGATCCTACGAGCAGTACTTC. V and J are TRBV10-3 and TRBJ2-7; 8 bases map to TRBD1. Looked up from germline, CDR1 is ENHRY and CDR2 is SYGVKD. The V segment lost 6 bases and the J segment 1 base; nucleotides outside the gene matches: 2. The CDR3 length is 13 residues.

The chain uses TRBV7-6 and TRBJ2-1, with 12 bases identical to TRBD2. The germline V gene has CDR1 SGHVS and CDR2 FNYEAQ. The CDR3 totals 16 residues. The V segment lost 5 bases and the J segment 3 bases; nucleotides outside the gene matches: 5. In nucleotides, the CDR3 is TGTGCCAGCAGCGCCCTAGCGGGAGGGCACTACAATGAGCAGTTCTTC. It is translated as CASSALAGGHYNEQFF.

The chain couples TRBV9 to TRBJ1-6, with 7 bases matching TRBD1. Trimming at V came to 3 bases and at J to 7 bases, leaving 10 bases not matched to a gene. Germline V gene lookup returns CDR1 SGDLS and CDR2 YYNGEE. The length of the CDR3 is 16 residues. The CDR3 sequence: CASSATWDRQNSPLHF. CDR3 sequence (DNA): TGTGCCAGCAGCGCGACCTGGGACAGACAAAATTCACCCCTCCACTTT.

The CDR3 sequence: CASSVAGGAGANVLTF. The CDR3 nucleotides read TGTGCCAGCAGCGTAGCTGGAGGGGCTGGGGCCAACGTCCTGACTTTC. The V and J genes are TRBV9 and TRBJ2-6, with D possibly TRBD2 on 6 matching bases. V shed 0 bases and J shed 2 bases, with 9 bases lying between them. Germline-derived CDR1 and CDR2 are SGDLS and YYNGEE. This CDR3 has 16 residues.

This chain uses TRBV5-8 with TRBJ1-4, with D perhaps matching TRBD1 (5 bases). CDR1 is SGHTS and CDR2 is YDEGEE in the germline V gene. Trimming took 7 bases from V and 6 from J, leaving 16 bases between them. CDR3 length equals 14 residues. CDR3 protein: CASGRRAVDEKLFF. The CDR3 nucleotides read TGTGCCAGCGGTCGCAGGGCCGTTGATGAAAAACTGTTTTTT.

J is TRBJ1-3 and V is TRBV9; D is ambiguous. The V gene lost 0 bases and the J gene lost 0 bases, with 10 bases spanning the gap. This CDR3 region has 16 residues. Germline values: CDR1 SGDLS, CDR2 YYNGEE. The CDR3 nucleotides are TGTGCCAGCAGCGTAGATCATCAGGTCTCTGGAAACACCATATATTTT. Translated, it gives CASSVDHQVSGNTIYF.

The V call is TRBV10-3, the J call TRBJ1-1; TRBD1 matches 7 bases. CDR3 size: 14 residues. J lost 1 base, V lost 6 bases, and 5 bases had no gene match. Germline CDR1 is ENHRY and CDR2 is SYGVKD. Here the CDR3 DNA reads TGTGCCATCAGCGGGGGACAGCAGAACACTGAAGCTTTCTTT. It specifies CAISGGQQNTEAFF.

The chain has TRBV5-4 and TRBJ2-7; D unclear. V lost 6 bases and J lost 2, with 21 bases in between. Per germline, CDR1 SGHNT and CDR2 YYREEE (reference sequence). This CDR3 comprises 16 residues. CDR3 loop: CASTLTGRQRTYEQYF. In DNA form, the CDR3 reads TGTGCCAGCACCCTCACCGGTCGGCAGAGAACCTACGAGCAGTACTTC.

The gene calls are TRBV19 and TRBJ2-4; possibly TRBD1 for D (6 bases). Trimming removed 6 bases from V and 0 bases from J, with 18 bases in between. The CDR3 has 17 residues. The germline V gene encodes CDR1 LNHDA and CDR2 SQIVND (reference sequence). The CDR3 loop is CASSRMGDILAKNIQYF. In nucleotides, the CDR3 is TGTGCCAGTAGCCGGATGGGGGACATCTTAGCCAAAAACATTCAGTACTTC. Complete variable domain (other parts from reference TRBV19 and TRBJ2-4): DGGITQSPKYLFRKEGQNVTLSCEQNLNHDAMYWYRQDPGQGLRLIYYSQIVNDFQKGDIAEGYSVSREKKESFPLTVTSAQKNPTAFYLCASSRMGDILAKNIQYFGAGTRLSVL.